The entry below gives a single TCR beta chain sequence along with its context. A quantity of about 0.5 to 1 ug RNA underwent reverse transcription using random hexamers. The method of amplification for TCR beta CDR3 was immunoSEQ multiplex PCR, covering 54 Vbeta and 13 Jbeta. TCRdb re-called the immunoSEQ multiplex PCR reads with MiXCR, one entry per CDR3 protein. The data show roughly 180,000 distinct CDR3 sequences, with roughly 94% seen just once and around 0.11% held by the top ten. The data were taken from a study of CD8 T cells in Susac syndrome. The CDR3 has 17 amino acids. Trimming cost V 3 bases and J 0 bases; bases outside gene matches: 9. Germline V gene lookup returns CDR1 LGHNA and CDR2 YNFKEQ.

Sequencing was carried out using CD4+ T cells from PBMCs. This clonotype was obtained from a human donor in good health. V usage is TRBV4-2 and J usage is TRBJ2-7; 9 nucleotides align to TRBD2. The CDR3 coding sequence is TGTGCCAGCAGCCACTTAGGGGTTAGCGGGAGCTCCTACGAGCAGTACTTC. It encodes CASSHLGVSGSSYEQYF.